A single sample is the source of the 2 T cell receptor beta chains below, sequenced in a study of cytomegalovirus exposure and HLA in healthy donors. TCRdb keeps only in-frame clones here, not all; method: immunoSEQ multiplex PCR. The data show 190,000 or so clones, approximately 80% seen once. The sequenced material came from PBMCs. The receptor source for this set is a woman in her thirties in good health and CMV-seropositive.

The CDR3 DNA reads TGTGCCAGCAGCGAGATTTCTGGGGGGGCGTTCTTAGCCGGCTACACCTTC. Amino acids: CASSEISGGAFLAGYTF. V usage is TRBV9 and J usage is TRBJ1-2; possible D gene TRBD1, 6 bases. Germline V gene data show CDR1 as SGDLS and CDR2 as YYNGEE. The germline V and J ends were trimmed by 3 bases and 8 bases, with 26 bases remaining between them. The CDR3 contains 17 residues. Full variable domain (rest looked up from reference TRBV9 and TRBJ1-2): DSGVTQTPKHLITATGQRVTLRCSPRSGDLSVYWYQQSLDQGLQFLIQYYNGEERAKGNILERFSAQQFPDLHSELNLSSLELGDSALYFCASSEISGGAFLAGYTFGSGTRLTVV.

The rearrangement joins TRBV6-1 to TRBJ2-2; D may be TRBD1 (6 bases). This CDR3 spans 15 amino acids. The germline V gene encodes CDR1 MNHNS and CDR2 SASEGT. V lost 6 bases and J 5 bases, leaving 16 bases between the germline ends. The CDR3 loop is CASSYTGFETGELFF. The CDR3 bases are TGTGCCAGCAGCTACACAGGGTTTGAAACCGGGGAGCTGTTTTTT.